The clone carrying this T cell receptor beta chain has only a few counts. Its antigen is unknown. One junction end does not reproduce the germline sequence, and a read error may be involved. The data stem from a study of post-analysis software for immune sequencing data. Study-wide background: Disease trajectories encompassed relapsing-remitting, secondary progressive and progressive-relapsing multiple sclerosis.

The study, taken as a whole, reports: Controls showed significantly higher normalized Chao1 diversity than did multiple sclerosis patients. Samples from one preparation batch, clustered by F measure, grouped strongly together. In patients, roughly 5 TRBV segments were more frequent than in controls, with TRBV5-6, TRBV5-1 and TRBV20-1 among them.

CDR1 ENHRY and CDR2 SYGVKD come from the germline V gene. This CDR3 region has 15 residues. Prepared TCR beta cDNA libraries contained unique molecular identifiers. TCRdb independently ran MiXCR on the PCR reads; one entry per CDR3 protein. The sample holds around 190,000 distinct CDR3 sequences, 29% seen once. The receptor was derived from a girl younger than 18 with multiple sclerosis. Specimen: blood. This chain joins TRBV10-3 and TRBJ1-5; 10 bases match TRBD1. The CDR3 is CAVSGTGDHRQPQHF. The CDR3 DNA reads as TGTGCCGTCAGTGGGACAGGGGATCACAGGCAGCCCCAGCATTTT.